What follows describes a single T cell receptor beta chain. As yet, its antigen is unknown. This sample is drawn from a study of T cells in Graves' hyperthyroidism and ophthalmopathy. Across the whole study: It was at initial diagnosis, before any treatment, that peripheral blood was collected. Study observations and caveats: Ophthalmopathy got predicted by the model a median roughly 6.4 months before its onset.

Researchers defined stable Graves' hyperthyroidism as no ophthalmopathy progression within 18 months. Patients aged 18 to 65 had newly diagnosed hyperthyroidism lasting under 2 months. Germline CDR1 and CDR2: SQVTM and ANQGSEA. CDR3 size: 14 residues. V was trimmed by 5 bases and J by 4 bases, leaving 17 bases between them. Template material for amplifying TCR beta CDR3 regions consisted of RNA transcripts. Carried out on the TCR CDR3, a first-round RT-PCR used the HTBI primer set. TCRdb fed the multiplex PCR reads into MiXCR, producing one record per CDR3 protein. The sample shows over 450,000 distinct CDR3 sequences, roughly 14% of them seen only once.

The sequencing sample was made of blood. The sequence was collected from a woman under 30 with Graves' hyperthyroidism. The chain joins TRBV29-1 to TRBJ1-1, with a weak D call TRBD1 (5 bases). DNA of the CDR3: TGCAGCGTTTTGGGGGTACAGGAACTCACTGAAGCTTTCTTT. Translation: CSVLGVQELTEAFF. Full variable domain (remainder filled in from reference TRBV29-1 and TRBJ1-1): SAVISQKPSRDICQRGTSLTIQCQVDSQVTMMFWYRQQPGQSLTLIATANQGSEATYESGFVIDKFPISRPNLTFSTLTVSNMSPEDSSIYLCSVLGVQELTEAFFGQGTRLTVV.